This TCR beta chain stems from a study of blood T cells in healthy people across ages. With each sample, at least 6 micrograms of total RNA were extracted. CDR1 and CDR2 from the germline V gene are SGHRS and YFSETQ. This CDR3 region has 13 residues. V dropped 1 base and J dropped 6 bases, with 8 bases sitting between them. Next came a second PCR, run for about 6 to 12 cycles, which used a sample-barcoded 5' primer along with a J-beta primer mix. TCRdb re-derived calls from the 5' RACE reads in MiXCR, one entry per CDR3 protein. The sample has some 900,000 distinct CDR3 sequences, 29% seen once. This clonotype was recorded many times. Its matching antigen is unknown. The study, taken as a whole, reports: Investigators treated diversity estimates from one million T cells as underestimates. As age increased, TCR beta diversity per million T cells fell in a roughly linear fashion.

The sequenced sample consisted of blood. This clonotype originated in a woman older than 75 in good health. This chain uses TRBV5-1 with TRBJ2-1; D remains ambiguous. The CDR3 sequence: CASSLPTRNEQFF. CDR3 in DNA: TGCGCCAGCAGCTTGCCCACACGCAATGAGCAGTTCTTC.